This T cell receptor (beta chain) was sequenced in a study of T cell responses to AZD1222 COVID-19 vaccine. Study-level findings and limits: The donors showed a predominance of white British ancestry and of females, with possible underestimation of clonal diversity. Close to half of spike-specific TCRs reportedly recognize unmutated variant regions.

Whether given at about 4 or about 12 weeks, second doses were pooled. This CDR3 is built from 15 residues. Germline V gene data show CDR1 as LGHNA and CDR2 as YNFKEQ. Deletions cut 2 bases from V and 4 bases from J, with 14 bases between. Worth noting for this clone: Its specificity is unknown.

Generated by immunoSEQ multiplex PCR, the TCRdb table keeps only in-frame clones and is missing some. The data hold around 130,000 clones, with around 89% observed a single time. The gene calls are TRBV4-2 and TRBJ2-5; D perhaps matches TRBD2 (6 bases). This material consisted of peripheral blood, taken 28 days after the second AZD1222 dose. This receptor was obtained from an adult who received the AZD1222 COVID-19 vaccine. This CDR3 is CASSQSLFGRETQYF. The CDR3 coding sequence is TGTGCCAGCAGCCAATCCCTTTTCGGGAGAGAGACCCAGTACTTC.